The 6 T cell receptor beta chains below come from one sample, sequenced in a study of cytomegalovirus exposure and HLA in healthy donors. The PCR employed 60 Vbeta primers together with 13 Jbeta primers. Here immunoSEQ multiplex PCR was the method, and the copy in TCRdb shows in-frame clones only, minus some. Here the sample spans almost 200,000 clones, 70% to 80% being singletons. The sample consisted of PBMCs. These receptors came from a woman younger than 45 in good health and CMV-seropositive.

The chain is built from TRBV7-9 and TRBJ1-4; D may be TRBD1 (5 bases). Looked up from germline, CDR1 is SEHNR and CDR2 is FQNEAQ (reference sequence). The CDR3 length is 15 residues. Trimming took 4 bases from V and 8 from J, leaving 17 bases between them. The CDR3 DNA is TGTGCCAGCAGCTCGTACCTGGGGGGGGTAGAAAAACTGTTTTTT. Translating gives CASSSYLGGVEKLFF. Full variable domain (rest looked up from reference TRBV7-9 and TRBJ1-4): DTGVSQNPRHKITKRGQNVTFRCDPISEHNRLYWYRQTLGQGPEFLTYFQNEAQLEKSRLLSDRFSAERPKGSFSTLEIQRTEQGDSAMYLCASSSYLGGVEKLFFGSGTQLSVL.

CDR3 region: CASSLAVSYNEQFF. The CDR3 nucleotides read TGTGCCAGCTCTCTAGCGGTATCCTACAATGAGCAGTTCTTC. V gene TRBV6-5 combines with J gene TRBJ2-1; 7 bases are a match to TRBD2. V was pared by 8 bases and J by 1 base, with 5 bases of the junction left unmatched. Germline V gene data show CDR1 as MNHEY and CDR2 as SVGAGI. This CDR3 contains 14 residues.

V gene TRBV27 combines with J gene TRBJ2-7; D possibly corresponds to TRBD1 (7 bases). The CDR3 extends over 14 amino acids. Germline CDR1 is MNHEY and CDR2 is SMNVEV (reference sequence). V dropped 7 bases and J dropped 3 bases, with 16 bases sitting between them. CDR3 nucleotide sequence: TGTGCCAGCACCCCCAGGGGGGCTAGCTACGAGCAGTACTTC. Translation: CASTPRGASYEQYF.

As for this clone: The same CDR3 is also encoded by other DNA sequences in this sample. The chain is built from TRBV27 and TRBJ2-2; D is uncertain. V was cut by 6 bases and J by 4 bases, with 9 bases left in between. The CDR3 length is 13 residues. Germline-derived CDR1 and CDR2 are MNHEY and SMNVEV (reference sequence). The CDR3 region is CASSFGGTGELFF. The CDR3 DNA follows: TGTGCCAGCAGCTTCGGCGGCACCGGGGAGCTGTTTTTT.

V gene TRBV2 combines with J gene TRBJ2-7; maybe TRBD1 (5 bases). Germline V CDR1 and CDR2: SNHLY, FYNNEI. The CDR3 is 14 amino acids. The V and J ends lost 3 bases and 7 bases respectively, with 16 bases between them. Here the CDR3 DNA reads TGTGCCAGCAGTGACAGGGTTCGCCCTAGTGAGCAGTACTTC. Protein product: CASSDRVRPSEQYF.

This sequence joins TRBV7-2 and TRBJ1-3; D is unclear. Trimming took 1 base from V and 3 from J, leaving 7 bases between them. Germline V CDR1 and CDR2: SGHTA, FQGNSA. The CDR3 is 14 residues long. CDR3 in amino acids: CASSLGHFGNTIYF. CDR3 in DNA: TGTGCCAGCAGCTTAGGACATTTTGGAAACACCATATATTTT.